This entry is about one T cell receptor (beta chain). These data come from a study of T cells in Graves' hyperthyroidism and ophthalmopathy. Germline CDR1 and CDR2: DFQATT and SNEGSKA (reference sequence). V was clipped by 5 bases and J by 0 bases; unmatched bases: 6. The CDR3 covers 16 residues. The source material, RNA transcripts, was used to amplify TCR beta CDR3 regions. TCR CDR3 underwent first-round RT-PCR with the HTBI primer set. MiXCR was run by TCRdb on the multiplex PCR reads, yielding one entry per CDR3 protein. Of hundreds of thousands of distinct CDR3 sequences in the sample, nearly 15% were seen once.

This receptor was obtained from a woman aged 60-75 years with Graves' ophthalmopathy. This chain joins TRBV20-1 and TRBJ2-1; 11 bases agree with TRBD2. Material: blood. This CDR3 is CSAAITSGSSYNEQFF. The CDR3 nucleotides are TGCAGTGCTGCAATCACTAGCGGGAGCTCCTACAATGAGCAGTTCTTC.